These 12 T cell receptor beta chains were all obtained from the same sample, sequenced in a study of somatic mutations in cytotoxic T cells in rheumatoid arthritis. Produced via immunoSEQ multiplex PCR; TCRdb's table is partial and in-frame only. The top ten clones hold about 18% of a sample with 15,000 to 20,000 clones, roughly 78% of them seen once. The source material was CD8+ T cells sorted from blood. Receptors were obtained from a woman between 50 and 59 years old with rheumatoid arthritis.

The chain uses TRBV7-9 and TRBJ1-2, with 9 bases aligning to TRBD1. The trim removed 5 bases at V and 7 bases at J, leaving 11 bases unmatched. The CDR3 length is 15 residues. CDR1 and CDR2 (germline): SEHNR, FQNEAQ (reference sequence). CDR3: CASSIPGQGKGGYTF. In DNA form, the CDR3 reads TGTGCCAGCAGCATACCGGGACAGGGTAAGGGTGGCTACACCTTC.

This clone was counted only a few times. V is TRBV27 and J is TRBJ2-1; D perhaps matches TRBD1 (6 bases). V was cut by 6 bases and J by 2 bases, with 14 bases left in between. The length of the CDR3 is 15 residues. Germline V gene data show CDR1 as MNHEY and CDR2 as SMNVEV (reference sequence). The CDR3 bases are TGTGCCAGCAGAGAGGGTTGGGGGCCCTACAATGAGCAGTTCTTC. Residues: CASREGWGPYNEQFF.

The rearrangement uses TRBV27 and TRBJ1-2; weak D call: TRBD1 (6 bases). The V end was cut by 4 bases, the J end by 4 bases, with 10 bases between. CDR3 length: 13 residues. From germline, CDR1 is MNHEY and CDR2 SMNVEV (reference sequence). The chain's CDR3 is CASSSDSGYGYTF. Written as DNA, the CDR3 is TGTGCCAGCAGTTCGGACAGTGGCTATGGCTACACCTTC.

DNA of the CDR3: TGTGCCAGCAGCCAAGAGGACGAGAAAAATCAGCCCCAGCATTTT. Translation: CASSQEDEKNQPQHF. This chain links TRBV16 with TRBJ1-5; D call uncertain. From germline, CDR1 is KGHSY and CDR2 FQNENV. CDR3 length: 15 residues. Deletions cut 2 bases from V and 4 bases from J, with 12 bases between.

This chain joins TRBV7-6 and TRBJ2-2; 12 bases map to TRBD2. The trim removed 5 bases at V and 7 bases at J, leaving 5 bases unmatched. In germline, CDR1 is SGHVS, CDR2 FNYEAQ. This CDR3 comprises 15 residues. The CDR3 DNA reads TGTGCCAGCAGCCCGACTAGCGGGAGATTCGGGGAGCTGTTTTTT. As protein: CASSPTSGRFGELFF.

The chain links TRBV27 to TRBJ1-1, with 10 bases matching TRBD1. The CDR3 totals 16 residues. Per germline, CDR1 MNHEY and CDR2 SMNVEV (reference sequence). After removal of 5 bases from V and 0 bases from J, the junction contained 6 bases not matched to a gene. DNA for the CDR3: TGTGCCAGCAGTCTGCGACAGGGGGCGGTGAACACTGAAGCTTTCTTT. Amino acids: CASSLRQGAVNTEAFF.

The chain links TRBV7-9 to TRBJ1-4; D is perhaps TRBD1 (5 bases). The CDR3 has 14 amino acids. Germline CDR1 and CDR2: SEHNR and FQNEAQ (reference sequence). Between the trimmed V and J ends, which lost 4 bases and 4 bases, there was a span of 10 bases. The CDR3, as DNA: TGTGCCAGCAGCTCCGACAGAAATAATGAAAAACTGTTTTTT. Amino acids: CASSSDRNNEKLFF.

The chain carries TRBV11-2 and TRBJ1-5; 9 bases line up with TRBD1. The CDR3 extends over 15 amino acids. CDR1 and CDR2 from the germline V gene are SGHAT and FQNNGV. Losses at the gene ends were 5 bases for V and 5 bases for J; bases not matched to a gene: 7. CDR3 bases: TGTGCCAGCAGCGGCGGACAGGGGTTATATCAGCCCCAGCATTTT. Protein product: CASSGGQGLYQPQHF.

This clone was observed a single time. At one end the junction does not follow the germline gene, possibly because of a read error. The chain uses TRBV4-3 and TRBJ2-1; 10 nucleotides match TRBD1. The CDR3 loop spans 16 amino acids. CDR1 LGHNA and CDR2 YSLEER come from the germline V gene. For the CDR3, the DNA is TGCGCCAGCAGCGAAGAGTGGGACAGGGGTTACAATGAGCAGTTCTTC. It codes for CASSEEWDRGYNEQFF.

The chain has TRBV9 and TRBJ1-3; 9 nucleotides line up with TRBD1. Germline V gives CDR1 SGDLS, CDR2 YYNGEE. The length of the CDR3 is 15 residues. J was trimmed by 3 bases and V by 6 bases; bases with no gene match: 7. The CDR3 loop reads CASNEGQGYGNTIYF. The CDR3 bases are TGTGCCAGCAACGAGGGACAGGGCTATGGAAACACCATATATTTT.

The chain joins TRBV7-9 to TRBJ1-2; D gene ambiguous. The CDR3 consists of 14 residues. In germline, CDR1 is SEHNR, CDR2 FQNEAQ (reference sequence). Trimming took 5 bases from V and 5 from J, leaving 15 bases between them. CDR3 coding DNA: TGTGCCAGCAGCCCTCGACTAGAAGGGTATGGCTACACCTTC. Translated: CASSPRLEGYGYTF.

This clone was counted once. The J gene is TRBJ1-2, the V gene TRBV7-9, with D perhaps TRBD1 (6 bases). Germline CDR1 SEHNR, CDR2 FQNEAQ (reference sequence). V was pared by 6 bases and J by 6 bases, with 17 bases between. This CDR3 has 14 amino acids. In DNA form, the CDR3 reads TGTGCCAGCAGTCCGGACAGCGTCGGACATGGCTACACCTTC. The encoded protein is CASSPDSVGHGYTF.